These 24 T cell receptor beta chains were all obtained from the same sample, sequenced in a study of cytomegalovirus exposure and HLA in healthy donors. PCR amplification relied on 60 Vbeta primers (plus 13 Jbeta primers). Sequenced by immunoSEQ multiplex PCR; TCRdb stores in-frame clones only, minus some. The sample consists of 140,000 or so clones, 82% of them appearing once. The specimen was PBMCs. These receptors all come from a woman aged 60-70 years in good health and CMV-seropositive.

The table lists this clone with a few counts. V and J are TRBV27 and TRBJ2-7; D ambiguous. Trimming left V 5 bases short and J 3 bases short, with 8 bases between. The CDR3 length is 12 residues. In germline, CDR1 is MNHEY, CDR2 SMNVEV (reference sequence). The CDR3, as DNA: TGTGCCAGCAGTGGAGCTGGCTACGAGCAGTACTTC. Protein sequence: CASSGAGYEQYF.

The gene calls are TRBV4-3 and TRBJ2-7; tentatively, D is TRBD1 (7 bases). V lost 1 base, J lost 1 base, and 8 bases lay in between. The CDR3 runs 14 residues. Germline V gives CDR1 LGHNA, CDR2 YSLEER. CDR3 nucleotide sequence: TGCGCCAGCAGCCAAGCAGGGGGGTCCTACGAGCAGTACTTC. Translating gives CASSQAGGSYEQYF.

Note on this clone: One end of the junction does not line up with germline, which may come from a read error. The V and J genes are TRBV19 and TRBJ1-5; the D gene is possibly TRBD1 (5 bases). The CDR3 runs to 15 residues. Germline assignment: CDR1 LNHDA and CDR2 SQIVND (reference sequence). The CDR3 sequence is CASTISVTGGQPQHF. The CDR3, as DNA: TGTGCCAGTACTATATCTGTTACCGGGGGGCAGCCCCAGCATTTT.

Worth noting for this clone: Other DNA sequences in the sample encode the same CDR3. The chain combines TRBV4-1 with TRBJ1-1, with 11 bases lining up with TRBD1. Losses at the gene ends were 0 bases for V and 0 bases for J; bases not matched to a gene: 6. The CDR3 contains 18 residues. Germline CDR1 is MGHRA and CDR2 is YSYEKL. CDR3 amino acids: CASSQDGGTGGMNTEAFF. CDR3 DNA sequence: TGCGCCAGCAGCCAAGACGGGGGGACAGGGGGTATGAACACTGAAGCTTTCTTT.

The CDR3 protein is CAWRPGLSVGDTQYF. DNA of the CDR3: TGTGCCTGGAGACCTGGACTCTCCGTAGGGGATACGCAGTATTTT. The chain combines TRBV30 with TRBJ2-3; weak D call: TRBD2 (5 bases). This CDR3 contains 15 residues. Trimming took 3 bases from V and 6 from J, leaving 19 bases between them. CDR1 is GTSNPN and CDR2 is SVGIG in the germline V gene (reference sequence).

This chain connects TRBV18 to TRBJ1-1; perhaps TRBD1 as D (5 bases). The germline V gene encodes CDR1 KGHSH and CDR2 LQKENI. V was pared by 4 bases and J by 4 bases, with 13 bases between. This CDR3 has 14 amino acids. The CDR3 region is CASSLTREVTEAFF. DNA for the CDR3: TGTGCCAGCTCACTTACCAGGGAGGTCACTGAAGCTTTCTTT.

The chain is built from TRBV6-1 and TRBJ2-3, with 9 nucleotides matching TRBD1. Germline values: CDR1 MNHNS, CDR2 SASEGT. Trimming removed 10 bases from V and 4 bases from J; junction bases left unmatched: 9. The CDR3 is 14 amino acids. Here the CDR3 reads CATRTGTGPDTQYF. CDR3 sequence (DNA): TGTGCCACTCGAACCGGGACAGGGCCAGATACGCAGTATTTT.

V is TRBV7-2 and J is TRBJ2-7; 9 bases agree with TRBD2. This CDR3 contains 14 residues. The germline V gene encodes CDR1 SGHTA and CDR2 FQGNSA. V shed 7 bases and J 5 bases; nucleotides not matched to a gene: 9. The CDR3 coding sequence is TGTGCCAGCAATACCGGGACTAGCTCGAACGAGCAGTACTTC. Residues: CASNTGTSSNEQYF. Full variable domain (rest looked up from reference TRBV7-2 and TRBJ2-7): GAGVSQSPSNKVTEKGKDVELRCDPISGHTALYWYRQSLGQGLEFLIYFQGNSAPDKSGLPSDRFSAERTGGSVSTLTIQRTQQEDSAVYLCASNTGTSSNEQYFGPGTRLTVT.

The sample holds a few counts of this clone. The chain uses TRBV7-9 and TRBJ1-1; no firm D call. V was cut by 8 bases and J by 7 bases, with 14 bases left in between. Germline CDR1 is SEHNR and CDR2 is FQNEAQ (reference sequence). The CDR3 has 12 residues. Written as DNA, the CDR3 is TGTGCCAGCGGTTTATCAGGAAATGAAGCTTTCTTT. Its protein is CASGLSGNEAFF. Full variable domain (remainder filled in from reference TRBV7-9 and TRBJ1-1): DTGVSQNPRHKITKRGQNVTFRCDPISEHNRLYWYRQTLGQGPEFLTYFQNEAQLEKSRLLSDRFSAERPKGSFSTLEIQRTEQGDSAMYLCASGLSGNEAFFGQGTRLTVV.

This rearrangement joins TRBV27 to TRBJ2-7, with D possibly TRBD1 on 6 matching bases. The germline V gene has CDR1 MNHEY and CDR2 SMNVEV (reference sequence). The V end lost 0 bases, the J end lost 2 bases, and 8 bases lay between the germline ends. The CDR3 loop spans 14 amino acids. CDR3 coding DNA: TGTGCCAGCAGTTTATCGAGGGGGACCTACGAGCAGTACTTC. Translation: CASSLSRGTYEQYF.

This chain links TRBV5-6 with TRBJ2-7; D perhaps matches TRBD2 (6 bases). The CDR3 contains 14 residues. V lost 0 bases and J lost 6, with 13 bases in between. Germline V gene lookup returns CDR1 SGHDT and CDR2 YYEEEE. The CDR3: CASSLAGMEGEQYF. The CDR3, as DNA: TGTGCCAGCAGCTTGGCCGGGATGGAGGGCGAGCAGTACTTC.

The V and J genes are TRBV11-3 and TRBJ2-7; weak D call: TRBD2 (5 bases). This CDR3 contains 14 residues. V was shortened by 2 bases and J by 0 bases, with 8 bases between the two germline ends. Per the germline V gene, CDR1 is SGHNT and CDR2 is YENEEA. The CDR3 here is CASSLFSDSYEQYF. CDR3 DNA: TGTGCCAGCAGCTTATTTAGCGACTCCTACGAGCAGTACTTC.

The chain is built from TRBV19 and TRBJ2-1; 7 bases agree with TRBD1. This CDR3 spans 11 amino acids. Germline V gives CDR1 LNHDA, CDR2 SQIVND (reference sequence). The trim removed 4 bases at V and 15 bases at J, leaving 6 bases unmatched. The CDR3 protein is CASSRQGRRFF. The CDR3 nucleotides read TGTGCCAGTAGTAGACAGGGCCGCCGGTTCTTC.

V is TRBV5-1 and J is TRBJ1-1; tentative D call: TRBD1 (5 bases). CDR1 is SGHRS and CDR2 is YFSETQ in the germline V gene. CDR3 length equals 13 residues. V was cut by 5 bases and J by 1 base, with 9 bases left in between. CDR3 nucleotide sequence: TGCGCCAGCAGGCCCGGACAGAACACTGAAGCTTTCTTT. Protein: CASRPGQNTEAFF.

The CDR3, as DNA: TGTGCCACCAGCAGAGATTATGTACAGCCCCAGCATTTT. Translated, it gives CATSRDYVQPQHF. The rearrangement joins TRBV15 to TRBJ1-5; D is ambiguous. Trimming took 0 bases from V and 7 from J, leaving 7 bases between them. CDR1 is LNHNV, CDR2 YYDKDF, per germline (reference sequence). The CDR3 extends over 13 amino acids.

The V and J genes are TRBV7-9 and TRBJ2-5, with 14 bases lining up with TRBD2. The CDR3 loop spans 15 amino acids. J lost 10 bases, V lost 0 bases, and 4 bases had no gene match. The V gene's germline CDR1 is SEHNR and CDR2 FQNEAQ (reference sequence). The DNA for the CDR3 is TGTGCCAGCAGCTTAGCCCCGGGACTAGCGGGAGTCCAGTACTTC. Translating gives CASSLAPGLAGVQYF.

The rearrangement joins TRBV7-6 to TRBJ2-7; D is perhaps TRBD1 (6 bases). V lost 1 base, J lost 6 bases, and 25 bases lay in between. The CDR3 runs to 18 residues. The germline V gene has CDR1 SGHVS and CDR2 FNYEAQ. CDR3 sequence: CASSLEGMGAGRSSEQYF. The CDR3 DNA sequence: TGTGCCAGCAGCTTAGAAGGAATGGGGGCAGGGAGATCATCCGAGCAGTACTTC.

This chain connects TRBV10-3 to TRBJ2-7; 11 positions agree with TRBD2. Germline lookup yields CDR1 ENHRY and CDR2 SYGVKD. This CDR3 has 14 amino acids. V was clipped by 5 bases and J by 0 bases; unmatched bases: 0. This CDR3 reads CAISTSGSSYEQYF. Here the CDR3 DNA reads TGTGCCATCAGTACTAGCGGGAGCTCCTACGAGCAGTACTTC.

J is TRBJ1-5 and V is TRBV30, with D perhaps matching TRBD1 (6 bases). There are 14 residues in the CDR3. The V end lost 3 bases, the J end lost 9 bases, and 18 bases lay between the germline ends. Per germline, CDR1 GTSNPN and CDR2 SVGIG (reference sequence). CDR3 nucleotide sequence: TGTGCCTGGAGAGGGGCAGGGGTAAAGGTGCCCCAGCATTTT. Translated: CAWRGAGVKVPQHF.

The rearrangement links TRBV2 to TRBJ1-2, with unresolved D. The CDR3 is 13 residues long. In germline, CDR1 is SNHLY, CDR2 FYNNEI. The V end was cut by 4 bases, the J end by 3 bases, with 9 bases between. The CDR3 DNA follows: TGTGCCAGCAGTGGAGGTCGGGACTATGGCTACACCTTC. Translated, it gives CASSGGRDYGYTF.

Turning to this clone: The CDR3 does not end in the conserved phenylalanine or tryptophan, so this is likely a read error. The CDR3 loop reads CASSQVDREYGYTL. The CDR3 DNA is TGCGCCAGCAGCCAAGTGGACAGGGAGTATGGCTACACCCTC. This rearrangement joins TRBV4-1 to TRBJ1-2; 8 bases fit TRBD1. CDR3 length equals 14 residues. Germline V gene sequence: CDR1 MGHRA, CDR2 YSYEKL. Germline trimming cut 1 base from V and 5 bases from J; bases unmatched to any gene: 3.

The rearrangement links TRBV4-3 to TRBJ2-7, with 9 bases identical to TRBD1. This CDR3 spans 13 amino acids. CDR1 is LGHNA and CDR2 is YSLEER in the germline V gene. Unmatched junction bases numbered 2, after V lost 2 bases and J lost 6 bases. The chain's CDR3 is CASSQSTGGEQYF. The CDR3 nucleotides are TGCGCCAGCAGCCAATCGACAGGGGGCGAGCAGTACTTC.

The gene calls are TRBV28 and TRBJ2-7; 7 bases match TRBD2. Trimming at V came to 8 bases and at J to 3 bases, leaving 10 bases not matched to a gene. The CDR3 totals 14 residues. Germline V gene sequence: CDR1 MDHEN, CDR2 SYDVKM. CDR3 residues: CASRLPGEGYEQYF. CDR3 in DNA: TGTGCCAGCCGACTTCCGGGGGAGGGCTACGAGCAGTACTTC.

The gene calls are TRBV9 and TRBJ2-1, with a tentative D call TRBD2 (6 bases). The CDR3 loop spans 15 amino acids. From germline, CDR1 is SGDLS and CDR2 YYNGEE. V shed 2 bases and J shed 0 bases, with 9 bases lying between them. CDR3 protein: CASSVGGISYNEQFF. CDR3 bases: TGTGCCAGCAGCGTCGGCGGGATCTCCTACAATGAGCAGTTCTTC.